The sequence of this T cell receptor beta chain was determined in a study of metastatic and nonmetastatic thyroid tumors. Whole-study context: Comparative analysis of repertoires was undertaken across blood and tumor or nodule tissue obtained from malignant and benign thyroid patients. Whole-study findings and limits: TCR beta diversity was reportedly significantly higher in malignant thyroid tumors than benign nodules, in blood and tumor.

There are 15 residues in the CDR3. Trimming cost V 6 bases and J 4 bases; bases outside gene matches: 9. Germline V gene lookup returns CDR1 LGHNT and CDR2 FRNRAP. TCRdb used MiXCR to call clones anew from the PCR reads. The sample lists 80,000 to 85,000 clones, approximately 12% occurring once. Each patient came to thyroid surgery without any prior treatment (of any kind). This clone has at least ten counts. Its specificity is unknown. V gene TRBV12-5 combines with J gene TRBJ2-3; 8 nucleotides line up with TRBD2. This TCR derives from a female donor with papillary thyroid cancer or a benign thyroid nodule (not recorded which). Some clones in this sample may be carry-over from other donors' samples. Input material: tumor tissue. The CDR3 bases are TGTGCTAGTGGATCCCCGGGACTAGTATCAGATACGCAGTATTTT. This translates into CASGSPGLVSDTQYF.